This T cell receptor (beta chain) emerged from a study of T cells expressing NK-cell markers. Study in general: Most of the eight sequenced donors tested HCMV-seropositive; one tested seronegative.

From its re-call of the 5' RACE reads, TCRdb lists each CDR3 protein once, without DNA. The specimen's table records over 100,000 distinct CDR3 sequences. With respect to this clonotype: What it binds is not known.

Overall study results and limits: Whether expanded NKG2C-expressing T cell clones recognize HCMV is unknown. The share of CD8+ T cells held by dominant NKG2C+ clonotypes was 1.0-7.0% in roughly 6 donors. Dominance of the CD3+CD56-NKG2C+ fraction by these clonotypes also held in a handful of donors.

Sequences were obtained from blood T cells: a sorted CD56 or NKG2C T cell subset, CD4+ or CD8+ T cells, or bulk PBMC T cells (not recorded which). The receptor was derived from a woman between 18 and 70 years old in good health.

The CDR3 here is CASSKRKETQYF. The chain recombines TRBV5-6 with TRBJ2-5. The CDR3 is 12 residues long. The V gene's germline CDR1 is SGHDT and CDR2 YYEEEE.